This entry lists 30 T cell receptor beta chains sequenced from one sample in a study of blood T cell repertoires in COVID-19. The data were produced by immunoSEQ multiplex PCR, yet TCRdb's version contains in-frame clones alone and is incomplete. The sample contains about 250,000 clones, roughly 87% of which appear only once. The material sequenced was peripheral blood. All receptors derive from a man aged 18-30 years with active or convalescent COVID-19.

The chain couples TRBV5-1 to TRBJ2-1; no firm D call. Per the germline V gene, CDR1 is SGHRS and CDR2 is YFSETQ. Trimming removed 4 bases from V and 4 bases from J, with 15 bases in between. CDR3 length: 15 residues. The DNA of the CDR3 is TGCGCCAGCAGCACTGCAACGAGCCGGTACAATGAGCAGTTCTTC. It yields the protein CASSTATSRYNEQFF.

The chain carries TRBV11-3 and TRBJ2-5; 11 nucleotides line up with TRBD1. After removal of 5 bases from V and 5 bases from J, the junction contained 7 bases not matched to a gene. In germline, CDR1 is SGHNT, CDR2 YENEEA. The CDR3 totals 15 residues. The CDR3 DNA follows: TGTGCCAGCAGCCGGGGACAGGGGGGAAGTGAGACCCAGTACTTC. Translation gives CASSRGQGGSETQYF.

A few counts support this clone. The chain carries TRBV10-3 and TRBJ1-1; D remains ambiguous. V shed 10 bases and J shed 7 bases, with 19 bases lying between them. Germline V gene sequence: CDR1 ENHRY, CDR2 SYGVKD. This CDR3 region has 13 residues. CDR3 sequence reads: CATLDGGIYEAFF. CDR3 in DNA: TGTGCCACCCTAGATGGCGGGATCTATGAAGCTTTCTTT.

This clone has only one observation. The chain is built from TRBV27 and TRBJ2-5; TRBD2 might be the D (5 bases). Trimming shortened V by 3 bases and J by 7 bases, and 6 bases separated the two germline ends. From germline, CDR1 is MNHEY and CDR2 SMNVEV (reference sequence). This CDR3 spans 11 amino acids. CDR3 DNA: TGTGCCAGCAGTTTTGCGGGGACCCAGTACTTC. Protein product: CASSFAGTQYF.

The count of this clone is one. The rearrangement uses TRBV6-2 or TRBV6-3 and TRBJ1-2, with 7 nucleotides matching TRBD1. The CDR3 extends over 16 amino acids. The germline CDR1 and CDR2 sequences are MNHEY and SVGEGT. V trimming: 0 bases; J trimming: 2 bases; junction bases outside the gene matches: 6. CDR3 in amino acids: CASSYSHDRENYGYTF. The CDR3 coding sequence is TGTGCCAGCAGTTACTCTCACGACAGGGAGAACTATGGCTACACCTTC.

The CDR3 DNA follows: TGTGCCAGCAGCCATTACCGGGACAGTGAGACCGGGGAGCTGTTTTTT. As protein: CASSHYRDSETGELFF. The V gene is TRBV4-2, the J gene TRBJ2-2, with 7 bases lining up with TRBD1. V lost 3 bases and J lost 5; bases outside the gene matches: 9. There are 16 residues in the CDR3. Looked up from germline, CDR1 is LGHNA and CDR2 is YNFKEQ.

The CDR3 sequence: CASRGQGLGNTIYF. The CDR3 coding sequence is TGTGCCAGCAGGGGACAGGGGTTAGGAAACACCATATATTTT. The chain uses TRBV7-2 and TRBJ1-3, with 10 nucleotides matching TRBD1. V lost 6 bases, J lost 4 bases, and 3 bases stayed unmatched. The CDR3 runs to 14 residues. Germline assignment: CDR1 SGHTA and CDR2 FQGNSA.

This clone was counted a single time. This rearrangement joins TRBV6-4 to TRBJ1-1; 9 nucleotides match TRBD1. The ends lost 6 bases at V and 3 bases at J; junction bases unmatched: 5. The CDR3 contains 14 residues. CDR1 and CDR2 (germline): MRHNA, SNTAGT. In nucleotides, the CDR3 is TGTGCCAGCAGCCGACAGGGGGGGGACACTGAAGCTTTCTTT. As protein: CASSRQGGDTEAFF.

This chain joins TRBV29-1 and TRBJ1-1; D is unclear. The V and J ends lost 1 base and 10 bases respectively, with 16 bases between them. The germline CDR1 and CDR2 sequences are SQVTM and ANQGSEA. CDR3 length: 13 residues. The CDR3 region is CSVEGGITLGAFF. CDR3 DNA: TGCAGCGTTGAAGGCGGCATTACACTCGGAGCTTTCTTT.

V gene TRBV5-8 combines with J gene TRBJ2-7, with D maybe TRBD2 (8 bases). The ends were cut back, 1 base at V and 2 bases at J, with 13 bases in the middle. The CDR3 is 15 residues long. Germline-derived CDR1 and CDR2 are SGHTS and YDEGEE. CDR3 DNA: TGTGCCAGCAGCTTGATAGCGGGGACAGCCTACGAGCAGTACTTC. It specifies CASSLIAGTAYEQYF.

The table lists this clone with a count of one. This chain links TRBV6-2 or TRBV6-3 with TRBJ1-5, with no clear D. Deletions cut 5 bases from V and 4 bases from J, with 12 bases between. Germline lookup yields CDR1 MNHEY and CDR2 SVGEGT. The length of the CDR3 is 14 residues. The CDR3 protein is CASSQLRENQPQHF. DNA for the CDR3: TGTGCCAGCAGTCAGTTAAGGGAGAATCAGCCCCAGCATTTT.

The chain uses TRBV6-5 and TRBJ1-2; TRBD1 might be the D (6 bases). The germline gives CDR1 MNHEY, CDR2 SVGAGI. V dropped 4 bases and J dropped 5 bases, with 20 bases sitting between them. This CDR3 region has 16 residues. The DNA of the CDR3 is TGTGCCAGCAGTTCCACAGGGACAATTGTTAATTATGGCTACACCTTC. It codes for CASSSTGTIVNYGYTF.

The chain joins TRBV19 to TRBJ1-2, with 7 positions matching TRBD1. With V trimmed by 5 bases and J by 8 bases, 5 bases remained unmatched. The CDR3 is 12 residues long. CDR1 and CDR2 (germline): LNHDA, SQIVND (reference sequence). The CDR3 nucleotides read TGTGCCAGTAGTGGACAGGTAGGCGGCTACACCTTC. It encodes CASSGQVGGYTF.

V usage is TRBV27 and J usage is TRBJ1-1, with D tentatively TRBD1 (6 bases). The germline V gene encodes CDR1 MNHEY and CDR2 SMNVEV (reference sequence). The V and J ends lost 7 bases and 10 bases respectively, with 16 bases between them. There are 12 residues in the CDR3. The CDR3, as DNA: TGTGCCAGCACCGGGACAAGTGATGGAGCTTTCTTT. Its translation: CASTGTSDGAFF.

The rearrangement uses TRBV6-6 and TRBJ2-1; TRBD2 matches 16 bases. Germline CDR1 reads MNHNY; CDR2 reads SVGAGI (reference sequence). With 2 bases clipped from V and 7 bases from J, the junction kept 2 bases outside the gene matches. CDR3 length: 16 residues. DNA for the CDR3: TGTGCCAGCAGTTACCCGGGACTAGCGGGGGGGAATGAGCAGTTCTTC. Translated, it gives CASSYPGLAGGNEQFF.

The J gene is TRBJ2-1, the V gene TRBV6-5; D may be TRBD2 (5 bases). The CDR3 consists of 13 residues. Germline V gene data show CDR1 as MNHEY and CDR2 as SVGAGI. Between the trimmed V and J ends, which lost 6 bases and 5 bases, there was a span of 11 bases. The CDR3 reads CASRAGKDNEQFF. The CDR3 nucleotides are TGTGCCAGCAGAGCCGGGAAAGACAATGAGCAGTTCTTC.

The chain carries TRBV12-3 or TRBV12-4 and TRBJ2-1; TRBD2 is a possible D gene (6 bases). This CDR3 is 13 amino acids long. V was pared by 7 bases and J by 9 bases, with 16 bases between. DNA for the CDR3: TGTGCCAGCACCGGAGAGGGAGGAGGTGAGCAGTTCTTC. Its translation: CASTGEGGGEQFF.

The rearrangement joins TRBV27 to TRBJ1-1; D is possibly TRBD1 (5 bases). V dropped 2 bases and J dropped 7 bases, with 14 bases sitting between them. CDR3 length: 14 residues. Germline assignment: CDR1 MNHEY and CDR2 SMNVEV (reference sequence). CDR3 bases: TGTGCCAGCAGTTTACAGGGTACTAATTTTGAAGCTTTCTTT. Translation: CASSLQGTNFEAFF.

The rearrangement uses TRBV6-2 or TRBV6-3 and TRBJ1-5; 7 positions match TRBD1. The CDR3 totals 16 residues. The germline V gene encodes CDR1 MNHEY and CDR2 SVGEGT. V was clipped by 5 bases and J by 4 bases; unmatched bases: 11. In DNA, the CDR3 is TGTGCCAGCAGTCGGCGACAGGGAGTGGGGAATCAGCCCCAGCATTTT. It yields the protein CASSRRQGVGNQPQHF.

The V gene is TRBV13, the J gene TRBJ2-7, with TRBD2 matching 11 bases. After removal of 3 bases from V and 2 bases from J, the junction contained 0 bases not matched to a gene. The CDR3 runs 14 residues. Germline V gene data show CDR1 as PRHDT and CDR2 as FYEKMQ (reference sequence). CDR3 DNA: TGTGCCAGCAGCTTGGGACTAGCGGCCTACGAGCAGTACTTC. It translates to CASSLGLAAYEQYF.

The gene calls are TRBV30 and TRBJ1-3, with D possibly matching TRBD1 (5 bases). The V end lost 0 bases, the J end lost 2 bases, and 17 bases lay between the germline ends. The CDR3 has 17 residues. The germline gives CDR1 GTSNPN, CDR2 SVGIG (reference sequence). The CDR3 sequence is CAWSVLGRGLTGNTIYF. CDR3 DNA sequence: TGTGCCTGGAGTGTACTAGGCCGGGGGTTAACTGGAAACACCATATATTTT.

This sequence joins TRBV7-3 and TRBJ2-5; no clear D. The germline V gene has CDR1 SGHTA and CDR2 FQGTGA. The CDR3 runs to 13 residues. Trimming took off 5 bases at V and 5 bases at J, with 12 bases between the two ends. The CDR3: CASSVTILETQYF. The CDR3 region has the DNA TGTGCCAGCAGCGTCACTATACTGGAGACCCAGTACTTC.

V is TRBV7-8 and J is TRBJ1-5; 8 bases agree with TRBD1. The CDR3 length is 14 residues. J was trimmed by 3 bases and V by 5 bases; bases with no gene match: 3. Per the germline V gene, CDR1 is SGHVS and CDR2 is FQNEAQ. CDR3 DNA sequence: TGTGCCAGCAGCAAGGGACAGGCCAATCAGCCCCAGCATTTT. Translation: CASSKGQANQPQHF.

The chain recombines TRBV6-6 with TRBJ1-1; D is perhaps TRBD1 (6 bases). CDR3 length equals 14 residues. The ends were cut back, 6 bases at V and 1 base at J, with 12 bases in the middle. The germline gives CDR1 MNHNY, CDR2 SVGAGI (reference sequence). CDR3 region: CASRGRGGNTEAFF. CDR3 sequence (DNA): TGTGCCAGCAGGGGGAGAGGGGGGAACACTGAAGCTTTCTTT.

The V call is TRBV28, the J call TRBJ1-5, with TRBD1 matching over 8 bases. The V segment lost 3 bases and the J segment 7 bases; nucleotides outside the gene matches: 8. Germline V gene sequence: CDR1 MDHEN, CDR2 SYDVKM. The CDR3 extends over 15 amino acids. The chain's CDR3 is CASSLGQVPGQPQHF. Here the CDR3 DNA reads TGTGCCAGCAGTTTGGGACAGGTTCCGGGACAGCCCCAGCATTTT.

The V gene is TRBV3-1 (or the pseudogene TRBV3-2), the J gene TRBJ2-4; D call uncertain. The germline gives CDR1 LGHDT, CDR2 YNNKEL (reference sequence). CDR3 size: 14 residues. Trimming took off 1 base at V and 0 bases at J, with 4 bases between the two ends. The CDR3, as DNA: TGTGCCAGCAGCCAAGCACTAGCCAAAAACATTCAGTACTTC. Protein product: CASSQALAKNIQYF.

The chain uses TRBV18 and TRBJ2-7; TRBD1 matches 7 bases. J gave up 5 bases and V 3 bases, and 7 bases lay outside the gene matches. CDR1 and CDR2 (germline): KGHSH, LQKENI. The CDR3 totals 14 residues. CDR3 nucleotide sequence: TGTGCCAGCTCACCCCGATCCACAGGGGACGAGCAGTACTTC. Amino acid sequence: CASSPRSTGDEQYF. Complete variable domain (other parts from reference TRBV18 and TRBJ2-7): NAGVMQNPRHLVRRRGQEARLRCSPMKGHSHVYWYRQLPEEGLKFMVYLQKENIIDESGMPKERFSAEFPKEGPSILRIQQVVRGDSAAYFCASSPRSTGDEQYFGPGTRLTVT.

The V and J genes are TRBV25-1 and TRBJ2-4, with D tentatively TRBD1 (6 bases). CDR1 and CDR2 (germline): MGHDK, SYGVNS. This CDR3 spans 15 amino acids. Trimming took off 6 bases at V and 3 bases at J, with 15 bases between the two ends. CDR3 DNA: TGTGCCAGCAGCCCAACTACAGGGATCAAAAACATTCAGTACTTC. This codes for CASSPTTGIKNIQYF. The whole variable domain, filled in from reference TRBV25-1 and TRBJ2-4, reads EADIYQTPRYLVIGTGKKITLECSQTMGHDKMYWYQQDPGMELHLIHYSYGVNSTEKGDLSSESTVSRIRTEHFPLTLESARPSHTSQYLCASSPTTGIKNIQYFGAGTRLSVL.

V usage is TRBV5-1 and J usage is TRBJ2-1; 9 nucleotides align to TRBD2. Germline-derived CDR1 and CDR2 are SGHRS and YFSETQ. This CDR3 is 15 amino acids long. Trimming at V came to 1 base and at J to 6 bases, leaving 5 bases not matched to a gene. The CDR3 coding sequence is TGCGCCAGCAGCTTGATTGGCGGGGGGGCCAATGAGCAGTTCTTC. Encoded protein: CASSLIGGGANEQFF. Full variable domain (rest looked up from reference TRBV5-1 and TRBJ2-1): KAGVTQTPRYLIKTRGQQVTLSCSPISGHRSVSWYQQTPGQGLQFLFEYFSETQRNKGNFPGRFSGRQFSNSRSEMNVSTLELGDSALYLCASSLIGGGANEQFFGPGTRLTVL.

The rearrangement joins TRBV7-3 to TRBJ2-5, with 9 bases lining up with TRBD2. Trimming took 4 bases from V and 3 from J; bases not matched to a gene: 9. Germline assignment: CDR1 SGHTA and CDR2 FQGTGA. The CDR3 covers 16 residues. The CDR3 DNA is TGTGCCAGCAGCTCCCGAGGGACTAGCTTAAAAGAGACCCAGTACTTC. It yields the protein CASSSRGTSLKETQYF.